The clone carrying this T cell receptor (beta chain) appeared many times. It was with unique molecular identifiers that the TCRbeta library was prepared. From the PCR reads, TCRdb called clonotypes with MiXCR, one entry per CDR3 protein. The sample has a few hundred thousand distinct CDR3 sequences, over 9.5% seen once. The sample belongs to a study of T-cell reconstitution after alpha-beta-depleted transplantation in children. The clonotype was recovered from a human donor who donated a stem cell graft to a child with SCID. The sample was PBMCs from the stem cell graft donor, taken from the stem cell graft.

This chain's CDR3 is CASSRGVGNTEAFF. The CDR3 DNA is TGTGCCAGCAGCCGAGGGGTCGGGAACACTGAAGCTTTCTTT. V usage is TRBV5-5 and J usage is TRBJ1-1; TRBD1 is a possible D gene (5 bases). CDR3 length: 14 residues. Looked up from germline, CDR1 is SGHKS and CDR2 is YYEKEE (reference sequence). Trimming shortened V by 4 bases and J by 1 base, and 11 bases separated the two germline ends.